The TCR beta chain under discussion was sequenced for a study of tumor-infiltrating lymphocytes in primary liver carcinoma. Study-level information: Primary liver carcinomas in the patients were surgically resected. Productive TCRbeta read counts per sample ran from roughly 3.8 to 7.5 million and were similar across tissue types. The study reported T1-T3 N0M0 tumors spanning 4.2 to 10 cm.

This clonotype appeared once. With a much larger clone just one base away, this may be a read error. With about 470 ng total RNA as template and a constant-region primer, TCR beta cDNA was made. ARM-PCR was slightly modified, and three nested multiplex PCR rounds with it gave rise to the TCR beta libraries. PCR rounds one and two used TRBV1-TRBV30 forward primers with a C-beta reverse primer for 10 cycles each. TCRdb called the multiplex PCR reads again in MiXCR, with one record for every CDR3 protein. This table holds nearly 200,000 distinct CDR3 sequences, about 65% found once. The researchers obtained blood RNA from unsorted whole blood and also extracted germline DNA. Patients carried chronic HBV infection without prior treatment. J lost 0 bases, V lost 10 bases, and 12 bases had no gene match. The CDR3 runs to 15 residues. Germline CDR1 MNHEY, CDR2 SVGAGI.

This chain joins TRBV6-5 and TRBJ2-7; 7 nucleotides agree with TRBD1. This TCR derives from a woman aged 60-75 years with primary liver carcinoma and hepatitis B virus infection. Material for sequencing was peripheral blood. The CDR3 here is CAISRQGANSYEQYF. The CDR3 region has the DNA TGTGCCATCAGCCGACAGGGCGCTAACTCCTACGAGCAGTACTTC.